The 23 T cell receptor beta chains below all came from one sample that was sequenced in a study of blood T cell repertoires in COVID-19. The table came from immunoSEQ multiplex PCR; TCRdb's copy has only in-frame clones and leaves some out. This table has some 390,000 clones, about 90% appearing once. The sequencing input was peripheral blood. The receptors come from a woman aged 60 to 75 with COVID-19, enrolled during active disease.

The V gene is TRBV11-2, the J gene TRBJ2-7, with TRBD2 identical over 9 bases. Germline CDR1 and CDR2: SGHAT and FQNNGV. Trimming took 3 bases from V and 5 from J; bases not matched to a gene: 8. The CDR3 spans 15 residues. CDR3 in amino acids: CASSLSLAGVNEQYF. In DNA, the CDR3 is TGTGCCAGCAGCTTGTCCTTAGCGGGGGTAAACGAGCAGTACTTC.

This chain connects TRBV12-5 to TRBJ1-1; 9 bases match TRBD1. This CDR3 has 15 amino acids. The V and J ends lost 6 bases and 6 bases, in that order; junction bases with no gene match: 11. CDR1 LGHNT and CDR2 FRNRAP come from the germline V gene. The chain's CDR3 is CASGYYGTGFAEAFF. For the CDR3, the DNA is TGTGCTAGTGGCTATTATGGGACAGGGTTCGCTGAAGCTTTCTTT.

The J gene is TRBJ1-3, the V gene TRBV9; TRBD1 is a possible D gene (6 bases). The CDR3 is made up of 15 amino acids. CDR1 is SGDLS and CDR2 is YYNGEE in the germline V gene. The germline V and J ends were trimmed by 0 bases and 2 bases, with 9 bases remaining between them. In DNA form, the CDR3 reads TGTGCCAGCAGCGTAGATCCAGGGGCTGGAAACACCATATATTTT. Protein sequence: CASSVDPGAGNTIYF.

The chain employs TRBV18 and TRBJ1-1, with D possibly TRBD1 on 6 matching bases. The germline V gene encodes CDR1 KGHSH and CDR2 LQKENI. The CDR3 covers 13 residues. Trimming stripped 3 bases from V and 5 bases from J, with 10 bases between. The CDR3 DNA sequence: TGTGCCAGCTCACCTCCAGGGGAAACTGAAGCTTTCTTT. Encoded protein: CASSPPGETEAFF.

This clone occurred once. The chain employs TRBV5-1 and TRBJ2-1; 7 bases fit TRBD2. The J segment lost 7 bases and the V segment lost 0 bases, leaving 4 bases of the junction unmatched. The germline CDR1 and CDR2 sequences are SGHRS and YFSETQ. The CDR3 is 14 amino acids. CDR3 protein: CASSLGQLANEQFF. CDR3 nucleotides: TGCGCCAGCAGCTTGGGACAACTAGCGAATGAGCAGTTCTTC.

Only one count was recorded for this clone. Other DNA sequences from this sample encode an identical CDR3 as well. CDR3 sequence reads: CASSLGHYGYTF. The CDR3 DNA follows: TGTGCCAGCAGTCTTGGACATTATGGCTACACCTTC. The chain joins TRBV12-3 or TRBV12-4 to TRBJ1-2; TRBD1 is a possible D gene (5 bases). Trimming took off 5 bases at V and 5 bases at J, with 9 bases between the two ends. The CDR3 length is 12 residues.

The chain carries TRBV15 and TRBJ2-1; 7 bases line up with TRBD1. This CDR3 contains 21 residues. The V segment lost 0 bases and the J segment 0 bases; nucleotides outside the gene matches: 17. In germline, CDR1 is LNHNV, CDR2 YYDKDF (reference sequence). The CDR3 region is CATSRERRDSLRSSSYNEQFF. The CDR3, as DNA: TGTGCCACCAGCAGAGAGCGTAGGGACAGCCTGCGATCGAGCTCCTACAATGAGCAGTTCTTC.

The count of this clone is one. DNA of the CDR3: TGTGCCAGCAGCGTAGAACGGGGAACCCCCAATGAGCAGTTCTTC. It yields the protein CASSVERGTPNEQFF. The V call is TRBV9, the J call TRBJ2-1, with D possibly matching TRBD2 (5 bases). CDR3 length: 15 residues. Germline loops: CDR1 SGDLS, CDR2 YYNGEE. Trimming removed 0 bases at V and 6 bases at J, with 13 bases between.

The CDR3 loop reads CARNSYEQYF. The CDR3 DNA is TGCGCCAGAAATAGCTACGAGCAGTACTTC. This sequence joins TRBV10-1 and TRBJ2-7; D remains ambiguous. The CDR3 spans 10 residues. Germline V lookup: CDR1 WNHNN, CDR2 SYGVQD (reference sequence). V lost 9 bases to trimming and J lost 3 bases, with 6 bases between them.

The chain has TRBV10-1 and TRBJ2-7; TRBD2 is a possible D gene (6 bases). The germline CDR1 and CDR2 sequences are WNHNN and SYGVQD (reference sequence). The CDR3 consists of 13 residues. V shed 1 base and J shed 7 bases, with 11 bases lying between them. This chain's CDR3 is CASSEWRGGEQYF. CDR3 nucleotides: TGCGCCAGCAGTGAGTGGCGGGGCGGTGAGCAGTACTTC.

The chain uses TRBV18 and TRBJ1-4; 7 nucleotides agree with TRBD1. CDR1 is KGHSH and CDR2 is LQKENI in the germline V gene. With V trimmed by 5 bases and J by 3 bases, 3 bases remained unmatched. There are 14 residues in the CDR3. CDR3 sequence: CASSSTGSNEKLFF. The CDR3 coding sequence is TGTGCCAGCTCATCGACAGGGTCTAATGAAAAACTGTTTTTT.

The genes are TRBV5-4 and TRBJ1-2; D possibly corresponds to TRBD1 (5 bases). From germline, CDR1 is SGHNT and CDR2 YYREEE (reference sequence). With 4 bases removed from V and 4 bases from J, the gap between germline ends came to 17 bases. The CDR3 contains 15 residues. CDR3 nucleotide sequence: TGTGCCAGCAGCCTTAACCCCCAGGGAACCTATGGCTACACCTTC. Translating gives CASSLNPQGTYGYTF.

The CDR3 here is CASNLQGLDYEQYF. CDR3 coding DNA: TGTGCCAGCAACTTACAGGGATTGGACTACGAGCAGTACTTC. The chain links TRBV2 to TRBJ2-7; possibly TRBD1 for D (6 bases). Germline CDR1 and CDR2: SNHLY and FYNNEI. The CDR3 length is 14 residues. The germline V and J ends were trimmed by 7 bases and 3 bases, with 16 bases remaining between them.

V gene TRBV6-2 or TRBV6-3 combines with J gene TRBJ2-1; 9 bases match TRBD1. Germline values: CDR1 MNHEY, CDR2 SVGEGT. The CDR3 is made up of 15 amino acids. The V and J ends lost 4 bases and 4 bases, in that order; junction bases with no gene match: 5. The CDR3 protein is CASSLGQGPYNEQFF. The CDR3 nucleotides are TGTGCCAGCAGTTTAGGACAGGGGCCTTACAATGAGCAGTTCTTC.

This clone was recorded only once. The chain combines TRBV5-1 with TRBJ2-7; no reliable D call. The V end was cut by 1 base, the J end by 2 bases, with 13 bases between. Germline assignment: CDR1 SGHRS and CDR2 YFSETQ. This CDR3 region has 15 residues. CDR3 amino acids: CASSLSPELPYEQYF. The CDR3 DNA reads as TGCGCCAGCAGCTTGAGCCCCGAGCTCCCCTACGAGCAGTACTTC.

On this clone itself: The junction and the germline gene differ at one end; a read error may be behind it. The gene calls are TRBV6-5 and TRBJ2-2, with 11 bases identical to TRBD2. CDR1 and CDR2 from the germline V gene are MNHEY and SVGAGI. This CDR3 region has 15 residues. CDR3 in DNA: TGTGCCACCAGTAGCGGGGGGGCCGCCACCGGGGAGCTGTTTTTT. Protein: CATSSGGAATGELFF.

The chain combines TRBV27 with TRBJ1-2; no reliable D call. From germline, CDR1 is MNHEY and CDR2 SMNVEV (reference sequence). The CDR3 contains 15 residues. The ends were cut back, 1 base at V and 4 bases at J, with 13 bases in the middle. The CDR3 DNA is TGTGCCAGCAGTTTATTAGCCCTTGGAGGCTATGGCTACACCTTC. Protein: CASSLLALGGYGYTF.

The V gene is TRBV6-1, the J gene TRBJ1-6; D possibly corresponds to TRBD1 (5 bases). The V end was cut by 1 base, the J end by 7 bases, with 20 bases between. Per the germline V gene, CDR1 is MNHNS and CDR2 is SASEGT. The CDR3 totals 18 residues. CDR3 residues: CASSEVWSGGRGNSPLHF. CDR3 bases: TGTGCCAGCAGTGAAGTTTGGAGCGGTGGGAGGGGCAATTCACCCCTCCACTTT.

This chain links TRBV5-1 with TRBJ2-7; 11 positions agree with TRBD2. The V gene end was trimmed by 4 bases and the J gene end by 6 bases; junction bases not matched to a gene: 9. Germline loops: CDR1 SGHRS, CDR2 YFSETQ. This CDR3 has 15 amino acids. The CDR3 loop reads CASSPIAGGQGEQYF. CDR3 DNA sequence: TGCGCCAGCAGCCCAATAGCGGGGGGGCAGGGCGAGCAGTACTTC.

The rearrangement joins TRBV7-8 to TRBJ1-2, with TRBD1 identical over 8 bases. The CDR3 has 14 residues. Germline V gene lookup returns CDR1 SGHVS and CDR2 FQNEAQ. Germline trimming cut 5 bases from V and 7 bases from J; bases unmatched to any gene: 9. CDR3 nucleotides: TGTGCCAGCAGCCGGGACAGGTTCCAACCTGGCTACACCTTC. Encoded protein: CASSRDRFQPGYTF. The full variable domain, rest sourced from reference TRBV7-8 and TRBJ1-2, is GAGVSQSPRYKVAKRGQDVALRCDPISGHVSLFWYQQALGQGPEFLTYFQNEAQLDKSGLPSDRFFAERPEGSVSTLKIQRTQQEDSAVYLCASSRDRFQPGYTFGSGTRLTVV.

This clone was recorded only once. This chain connects TRBV7-8 to TRBJ2-7; 7 positions match TRBD1. Looked up from germline, CDR1 is SGHVS and CDR2 is FQNEAQ. The V segment lost 0 bases and the J segment 2 bases; nucleotides outside the gene matches: 4. The CDR3 covers 15 residues. As DNA, the CDR3 is TGTGCCAGCAGCTTAGCCGGACAGGTAACCTACGAGCAGTACTTC. It yields the protein CASSLAGQVTYEQYF.

The chain is built from TRBV18 and TRBJ1-3; the D is unclear. Trimming took off 7 bases at V and 2 bases at J, with 12 bases between the two ends. Germline-derived CDR1 and CDR2 are KGHSH and LQKENI. This CDR3 comprises 14 residues. Here the CDR3 DNA reads TGTGCCAGCTTACCCGGGTGGGCTGGAAACACCATATATTTT. Translation: CASLPGWAGNTIYF.

This clone was observed a single time. This chain uses TRBV19 with TRBJ1-2, with D unclear. CDR3 length: 15 residues. The germline V and J ends were trimmed by 1 base and 5 bases, with 14 bases remaining between them. CDR1 and CDR2 (germline): LNHDA, SQIVND (reference sequence). In DNA, the CDR3 is TGTGCCAGTAGTATAGCCTCGAGCACCCCATATGGCTACACCTTC. This sequence encodes CASSIASSTPYGYTF.